The 21 T cell receptor beta chains below come from one sample, sequenced in a study of human T cells and chemical hapten exposure. The authors' total RNA extraction used unfractionated whole blood. Individual cDNA molecules received unique molecular identifiers in the library. Using its own MiXCR run on the reads, TCRdb lists one record per CDR3 protein. The sample comprises more than 100,000 distinct CDR3 sequences, approximately 9.3% of which are singletons, and approximately 1.5% rests with the top ten. The specimen was whole blood. These TCRs come from a human donor in good health. Some clones in this sample may be carry-over from other donors' samples.

This clonotype has a count of ten or more. The chain combines TRBV11-2 with TRBJ1-5; D might be TRBD1 (5 bases). Deletions cut 1 base from V and 0 bases from J, with 10 bases between. CDR3 length: 16 amino acids. Looked up from germline, CDR1 is SGHAT and CDR2 is FQNNGV. CDR3 residues: CASSLGWGDSNQPQHF. As DNA, the CDR3 is TGTGCCAGCAGCTTAGGCTGGGGGGATAGCAATCAGCCCCAGCATTTT. The full variable domain, rest sourced from reference TRBV11-2 and TRBJ1-5, is EAGVAQSPRYKIIEKRQSVAFWCNPISGHATLYWYQQILGQGPKLLIQFQNNGVVDDSQLPKDRFSAERLKGVDSTLKIQPAKLEDSAVYLCASSLGWGDSNQPQHFGDGTRLSIL.

The chain employs TRBV3-1 and TRBJ2-2; 11 bases map to TRBD1. This CDR3 is 17 amino acids long. Germline V gene data show CDR1 as LGHDT and CDR2 as YNNKEL (reference sequence). Losses at the gene ends were 4 bases for V and 4 bases for J; bases not matched to a gene: 8. The DNA for the CDR3 is TGTGCCAGCAGCCTCCACATCGGGACAGGGGGCACCGGGGAGCTGTTTTTT. It encodes CASSLHIGTGGTGELFF.

Many counts were recorded for this clonotype. The chain joins TRBV7-2 to TRBJ1-1, with D maybe TRBD1 (5 bases). V lost 3 bases and J 3 bases, leaving 17 bases between the germline ends. Germline values: CDR1 SGHTA, CDR2 FQGNSA. The CDR3 spans 16 residues. In nucleotides, the CDR3 is TGTGCCAGCAGCTTGTCTTCAGGGTACTTTGACACTGAAGCTTTCTTT. Protein: CASSLSSGYFDTEAFF.

The V and J genes are TRBV19 and TRBJ1-1, with a possible D match to TRBD1 (5 bases). Germline CDR1 and CDR2: LNHDA and SQIVND (reference sequence). The ends were cut back, 9 bases at V and 0 bases at J, with 14 bases in the middle. CDR3 length: 14 residues. The CDR3 coding sequence is TGTGCCAGCGTGGAGGGGCTCATGAACACTGAAGCTTTCTTT. Its translation: CASVEGLMNTEAFF.

The table lists this clonotype with many counts. This chain connects TRBV5-6 to TRBJ2-4; D is ambiguous. The CDR3 extends over 15 amino acids. Germline V gene data show CDR1 as SGHDT and CDR2 as YYEEEE. Trimming removed 6 bases at V and 2 bases at J, with 15 bases between. The CDR3 sequence: CASNLAARTKNIQYF. In DNA, the CDR3 is TGTGCCAGCAACCTCGCCGCTCGGACCAAAAACATTCAGTACTTC.

The CDR3 nucleotides read TGTGCCAGCAGTTACTCAGCGGGAGGGCCAGAGACCCAGTACTTC. Encoded protein: CASSYSAGGPETQYF. This chain connects TRBV6-5 to TRBJ2-5, with 10 bases that match TRBD2. This CDR3 has 15 amino acids. Germline V lookup: CDR1 MNHEY, CDR2 SVGAGI. Trimming took 0 bases from V and 4 from J; bases not matched to a gene: 2.

Turning to this clonotype: The junction does not match germline at one end; this may be a read error. The chain links TRBV12-3 or TRBV12-4 to TRBJ2-7; a weak D match, TRBD1 (6 bases). The CDR3 totals 13 residues. CDR3 residues: CAGSPGTTYEQYF. As DNA, the CDR3 is TGTGCCGGCAGCCCCGGGACAACCTACGAGCAGTACTTC.

The chain uses TRBV20-1 and TRBJ1-1, with TRBD1 as a possible D gene (6 bases). CDR3 length: 15 amino acids. V dropped 3 bases and J dropped 7 bases, with 21 bases sitting between them. The germline gives CDR1 DFQATT, CDR2 SNEGSKA (reference sequence). The CDR3 is CSARGQRDILGEAFF. DNA for the CDR3: TGCAGTGCTAGGGGTCAGCGGGACATCCTCGGTGAAGCTTTCTTT.

Concerning this clonotype: A read error may be the cause here, since a much bigger clone is one base away. The chain has TRBV2 and TRBJ1-1, with D maybe TRBD1 (5 bases). The CDR3 extends over 14 amino acids. CDR1 and CDR2 (germline): SNHLY, FYNNEI. Trimming took 3 bases from V and 1 from J, leaving 9 bases between them. The CDR3 bases are TGTGCCAGCAGTGACGACAGAGGGAACACTGAAGCTTTCTTT. Translation gives CASSDDRGNTEAFF.

This clonotype was detected many times. The gene calls are TRBV20-1 and TRBJ1-6; no clear D. This CDR3 is 15 amino acids long. Between the trimmed V and J ends, which lost 1 base and 8 bases, there was a span of 15 bases. Germline CDR1 is DFQATT and CDR2 is SNEGSKA (reference sequence). Written as DNA, the CDR3 is TGCAGTGCTAGAGGTGGGAATGGACCCGATTCACCCCTCCACTTT. Translated: CSARGGNGPDSPLHF.

This clonotype was detected a few times. The V gene is TRBV4-2, the J gene TRBJ2-5; D unresolved. CDR3 length equals 13 residues. V was clipped by 2 bases and J by 3 bases, with 7 bases between them. Germline V gene data show CDR1 as LGHNA and CDR2 as YNFKEQ. For the CDR3, the DNA is TGTGCCAGCAGCCAAAGACAAGAAGAGACCCAGTACTTC. Translation gives CASSQRQEETQYF.

The chain combines TRBV4-1 with TRBJ1-4; D unclear. The CDR3 runs 15 residues. Trimming took 4 bases from V and 3 from J, leaving 12 bases between them. CDR1 and CDR2 from the germline V gene are MGHRA and YSYEKL. Here the CDR3 reads CASSPTDFPNEKLFF. The CDR3 coding sequence is TGCGCCAGCAGCCCCACGGACTTCCCTAATGAAAAACTGTTTTTT.

The J gene is TRBJ2-7, the V gene TRBV20-1, with 14 bases matching TRBD2. Germline CDR1 is DFQATT and CDR2 is SNEGSKA (reference sequence). Trimming cost V 1 base and J 5 bases; bases outside gene matches: 4. The CDR3 loop spans 15 amino acids. CDR3: CSARVPGLAGDEQYF. CDR3 DNA sequence: TGCAGTGCTAGAGTACCGGGACTAGCGGGGGACGAGCAGTACTTC.

A remark on this clonotype: A much larger clone lies one base from this, so it may be a read error. This rearrangement joins TRBV2 to TRBJ2-7, with 12 bases identical to TRBD2. The CDR3 runs 15 residues. Germline lookup yields CDR1 SNHLY and CDR2 FYNNEI. This chain's CDR3 is CPSSEGLAGSYEQYF. CDR3 sequence (DNA): TGTCCCAGCAGTGAGGGACTAGCGGGTTCCTACGAGCAGTACTTC.

This clonotype was counted a few times. J is TRBJ1-2 and V is TRBV20-1; D gene ambiguous. The CDR3 is 16 amino acids. The germline V gene has CDR1 DFQATT and CDR2 SNEGSKA (reference sequence). V lost 7 bases and J 4 bases, leaving 25 bases between the germline ends. The chain's CDR3 is CSVAGLNREQPYGYTF. Written as DNA, the CDR3 is TGCAGTGTTGCCGGCCTAAACCGTGAACAGCCCTATGGCTACACCTTC.

This sequence joins TRBV15 and TRBJ2-7; D might be TRBD2 (6 bases). V was trimmed by 0 bases and J by 4 bases, leaving 7 bases between them. The CDR3 covers 13 residues. Germline CDR1 and CDR2: LNHNV and YYDKDF (reference sequence). The CDR3 sequence is CATSRDGGYEQYF. Written as DNA, the CDR3 is TGTGCCACCAGCAGAGATGGAGGGTACGAGCAGTACTTC.

This clonotype was seen a few times. The chain joins TRBV6-6 to TRBJ2-3, with 11 nucleotides matching TRBD2. CDR1 and CDR2 from the germline V gene are MNHNY and SVGAGI (reference sequence). V lost 2 bases, J lost 4 bases, and 5 bases stayed unmatched. The CDR3 sequence is 16 residues long. The CDR3 spells CASSYESSGGSDTQYF. CDR3 coding DNA: TGTGCCAGCAGTTACGAGTCTAGCGGGGGGTCAGATACGCAGTATTTT.

This clonotype showed up many times. The chain uses TRBV20-1 and TRBJ1-5; TRBD1 matches 8 bases. This CDR3 comprises 15 residues. Germline-derived CDR1 and CDR2 are DFQATT and SNEGSKA (reference sequence). The V and J ends lost 0 bases and 7 bases, in that order; junction bases with no gene match: 8. The CDR3 spells CSARELGQGGQPQHF. In DNA form, the CDR3 reads TGCAGTGCTAGAGAGTTAGGACAGGGAGGACAGCCCCAGCATTTT.

The V gene is TRBV4-2, the J gene TRBJ2-2, with TRBD2 matching 7 bases. This CDR3 has 16 amino acids. The germline V gene encodes CDR1 LGHNA and CDR2 YNFKEQ. V trimming: 4 bases; J trimming: 1 base; junction bases outside the gene matches: 6. The CDR3, as DNA: TGTGCCAGCAGCCCCCGGGAGCGGGGGAACACCGGGGAGCTGTTTTTT. It encodes CASSPRERGNTGELFF.

V gene TRBV20-1 combines with J gene TRBJ2-2; D is uncertain. The CDR3 sequence is 14 residues long. CDR1 and CDR2 from the germline V gene are DFQATT and SNEGSKA (reference sequence). V was cut by 0 bases and J by 1 base, with 6 bases left in between. As DNA, the CDR3 is TGCAGTGCTAGAGATACGGAGAACACCGGGGAGCTGTTTTTT. Amino acids: CSARDTENTGELFF.

This clonotype was recorded a few times. This chain links TRBV30 with TRBJ2-7; the D is unclear. Trimming removed 1 base at V and 3 bases at J, with 4 bases between. CDR3 length equals 11 residues. Germline CDR1 GTSNPN, CDR2 SVGIG (reference sequence). The CDR3, as DNA: TGTGCCTGGAGTGGAAGCTACGAGCAGTACTTC. Protein sequence: CAWSGSYEQYF.